This passage covers 18 T cell receptor beta chains from one sample sequenced in a study of neurological immune-mediated disorders. In TCRdb, the 5' RACE reads were re-called with MiXCR into one record per CDR3 protein. This table has fewer than 90,000 distinct CDR3 sequences, 10% appearing once. The sequencing input was PBMCs. Every receptor here comes from a middle-aged man in good health.

This clonotype was detected many times. The rearrangement links TRBV6-5 to TRBJ1-1, with D uncertain. Trimming took off 7 bases at V and 2 bases at J, with 11 bases between the two ends. CDR1 and CDR2 from the germline V gene are MNHEY and SVGAGI. The length of the CDR3 is 13 residues. The CDR3 here is CASTSRENTEAFF. CDR3 DNA: TGTGCCAGCACTAGCAGAGAAAACACTGAAGCTTTCTTT.

This clonotype was detected many times. V and J are TRBV3-1 and TRBJ2-3; a possible D gene is TRBD2 (5 bases). There are 15 residues in the CDR3. Germline V gene lookup returns CDR1 LGHDT and CDR2 YNNKEL (reference sequence). Trimming left V 1 base short and J 1 base short, with 9 bases between. CDR3 DNA: TGTGCCAGCAGCCAAGCCAGCGGACGCACAGATACGCAGTATTTT. This codes for CASSQASGRTDTQYF.

The sample holds many counts of this clonotype. The V gene is TRBV12-5, the J gene TRBJ2-2; TRBD2 matches at 8 bases. Germline CDR1 reads LGHNT; CDR2 reads FRNRAP. The CDR3 extends over 15 amino acids. V gave up 6 bases and J gave up 6 bases; unmatched junction bases: 9. This CDR3 reads CASGTGTSGSGELFF. The CDR3, as DNA: TGTGCTAGTGGAACCGGGACTAGTGGATCCGGGGAGCTGTTTTTT.

In its sample, this clonotype was seen many times. The rearrangement uses TRBV11-1 and TRBJ2-5; 8 bases are a match to TRBD1. After removal of 3 bases from V and 5 bases from J, the junction contained 8 bases not matched to a gene. Germline CDR1 is SGHAT and CDR2 is FQDESV (reference sequence). This CDR3 comprises 15 residues. CDR3 bases: TGTGCCAGCAGCTTTCATCCAGGGGGCGAGGAGACCCAGTACTTC. It is translated as CASSFHPGGEETQYF.

This clonotype was detected many times. V and J are TRBV15 and TRBJ2-2; no clear D gene. Trimming removed 5 bases from V and 5 bases from J, with 9 bases in between. Germline V gene sequence: CDR1 LNHNV, CDR2 YYDKDF (reference sequence). CDR3 length: 13 amino acids. As DNA, the CDR3 is TGTGCCACCAGCTTACTGAGGACCGGGGAGCTGTTTTTT. Protein product: CATSLLRTGELFF.

This clonotype was seen repeatedly, ten times or more. This sequence joins TRBV21-1 and TRBJ2-3; no DNA check was done on the table's D call, TRBD2. TRBV21-1 is an annotated pseudogene. The CDR3 spans 15 residues. The CDR3 bases are TGTGCCAGCAGCATGCAGGAGGGCCTGAGAGATACGCAGTATTTT. It codes for CASSMQEGLRDTQYF.

This clonotype was seen ten or more times. The rearrangement links TRBV29-1 to TRBJ2-1; either TRBD1 or TRBD2 may fit D (5 bases each). The length of the CDR3 is 15 residues. Per germline, CDR1 SQVTM and CDR2 ANQGSEA. V was trimmed by 3 bases and J by 7 bases, leaving 19 bases between them. CDR3 in DNA: TGCAGCGTTGATCGGGGCGGAGCCCTTGGGAATGAGCAGTTCTTC. It encodes CSVDRGGALGNEQFF.

This clonotype was counted at least ten times. The V call is TRBV14, the J call TRBJ2-5; no clear D gene. CDR1 is SGHDN and CDR2 is FVKESK in the germline V gene. CDR3 length: 13 residues. Trimming shortened V by 4 bases and J by 1 base, and 7 bases separated the two germline ends. The CDR3 sequence: CASSPNLQETQYF. DNA of the CDR3: TGTGCCAGCAGCCCTAACCTCCAAGAGACCCAGTACTTC.

This clonotype has at least ten counts. V usage is TRBV5-1 and J usage is TRBJ1-4; TRBD1 aligns across 7 bases. The CDR3 runs 16 residues. V gave up 0 bases and J gave up 8 bases; unmatched junction bases: 10. From germline, CDR1 is SGHRS and CDR2 YFSETQ. The CDR3 here is CASSLGSQGSSEKLFF. The DNA of the CDR3 is TGCGCCAGCAGCTTGGGATCACAGGGGAGTTCGGAAAAACTGTTTTTT. The full variable domain, its missing parts supplied by reference TRBV5-1 and TRBJ1-4, is KAGVTQTPRYLIKTRGQQVTLSCSPISGHRSVSWYQQTPGQGLQFLFEYFSETQRNKGNFPGRFSGRQFSNSRSEMNVSTLELGDSALYLCASSLGSQGSSEKLFFGSGTQLSVL.

This clonotype occurred a few times. Given a much more abundant clone one base away, this may be a read error. The gene calls are TRBV18 and TRBJ1-4, with D unresolved. Germline lookup yields CDR1 KGHSH and CDR2 LQKENI. The CDR3 has 13 residues. The CDR3, as DNA: TGTGTCAGCTCACCACCAATGAGGGAAAAACTGTTTTTT. It is translated as CVSSPPMREKLFF.

The table lists this clonotype with many counts. The chain combines TRBV18 with TRBJ1-5; unclear D gene. This CDR3 is built from 14 residues. Trimming removed 5 bases from V and 0 bases from J, with 8 bases in between. The germline V gene has CDR1 KGHSH and CDR2 LQKENI. For the CDR3, the DNA is TGTGCCAGCTCAGAAAACTATAGCAATCAGCCCCAGCATTTT. Translated, it gives CASSENYSNQPQHF.

This clonotype occurred many times. This chain joins TRBV4-2 and TRBJ2-1, with TRBD2 matching over 8 bases. J was trimmed by 0 bases and V by 3 bases; bases with no gene match: 7. Germline lookup yields CDR1 LGHNA and CDR2 YNFKEQ. The CDR3 contains 17 residues. CDR3 sequence reads: CASSQADLAGSYNEQFF. DNA of the CDR3: TGTGCCAGCAGCCAGGCCGACCTAGCGGGCTCCTACAATGAGCAGTTCTTC.

This clonotype was picked up many times. This chain joins TRBV28 and TRBJ1-5; unclear D gene. V was pared by 2 bases and J by 7 bases, with 6 bases between. Germline CDR1 is MDHEN and CDR2 is SYDVKM. The CDR3 consists of 12 residues. The CDR3 sequence is CASSLALQPQHF. Written as DNA, the CDR3 is TGTGCCAGCAGTTTAGCCCTCCAGCCCCAGCATTTT. The variable domain in full, with the rest retrieved from reference TRBV28 and TRBJ1-5, is DVKVTQSSRYLVKRTGEKVFLECVQDMDHENMFWYRQDPGLGLRLIYFSYDVKMKEKGDIPEGYSVSREKKERFSLILESASTNQTSMYLCASSLALQPQHFGDGTRLSIL.

This clonotype was picked up many times. This chain connects TRBV18 to TRBJ1-2; D not certain. Per the germline V gene, CDR1 is KGHSH and CDR2 is LQKENI. V was cut by 3 bases and J by 1 base, with 9 bases left in between. This CDR3 has 14 amino acids. This CDR3 is CASSPPKINYGYTF. The CDR3 DNA sequence: TGTGCCAGCTCACCCCCGAAGATTAACTATGGCTACACCTTC.

This clonotype was counted ten times or more. The chain uses TRBV5-6 and TRBJ2-3, with TRBD1 matching 8 bases. The V gene's germline CDR1 is SGHDT and CDR2 YYEEEE. The length of the CDR3 is 19 residues. V lost 3 bases, J lost 0 bases, and 15 bases stayed unmatched. The CDR3 region is CASSYALLGQGASTDTQYF. In nucleotides, the CDR3 is TGTGCCAGCAGCTACGCGCTCCTCGGACAGGGCGCTAGCACAGATACGCAGTATTTT.

This clonotype was observed at least ten times. The chain has TRBV5-1 and TRBJ2-5; D uncertain. V shed 1 base and J shed 2 bases, with 6 bases lying between them. In germline, CDR1 is SGHRS, CDR2 YFSETQ. This CDR3 has 13 amino acids. CDR3 nucleotide sequence: TGCGCCAGCAGCTTGAACTATCAAGAGACCCAGTACTTC. It codes for CASSLNYQETQYF.

This clonotype was recorded at least ten times. J is TRBJ1-1 and V is TRBV7-9, with 7 nucleotides matching TRBD1. The CDR3 is 15 amino acids. CDR1 is SEHNR and CDR2 is FQNEAQ in the germline V gene (reference sequence). Trimming removed 10 bases from V and 0 bases from J; junction bases left unmatched: 11. The CDR3 DNA reads TGTGCCACCTTCCAGGGGGGCGCGATGAACACTGAAGCTTTCTTT. Amino acid sequence: CATFQGGAMNTEAFF.

This clonotype showed up many times. The gene calls are TRBV20-1 and TRBJ1-6; D is possibly TRBD1 (5 bases). The germline gives CDR1 DFQATT, CDR2 SNEGSKA (reference sequence). The CDR3 extends over 13 amino acids. Trimming took off 3 bases at V and 7 bases at J, with 10 bases between the two ends. The CDR3 DNA sequence: TGCAGTGCTAGGAGGGGTGAAAATTCACCCCTCCACTTT. Its protein is CSARRGENSPLHF.